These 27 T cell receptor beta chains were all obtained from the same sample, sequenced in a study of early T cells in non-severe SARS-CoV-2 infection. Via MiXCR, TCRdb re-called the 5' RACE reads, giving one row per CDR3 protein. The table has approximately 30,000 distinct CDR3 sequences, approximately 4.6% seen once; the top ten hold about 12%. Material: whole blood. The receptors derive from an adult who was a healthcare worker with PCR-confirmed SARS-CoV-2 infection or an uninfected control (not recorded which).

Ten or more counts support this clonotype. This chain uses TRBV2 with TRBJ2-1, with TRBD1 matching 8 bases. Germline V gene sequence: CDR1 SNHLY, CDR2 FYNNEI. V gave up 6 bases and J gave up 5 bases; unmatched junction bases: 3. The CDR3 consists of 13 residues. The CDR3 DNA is TGTGCCAGCAGACGGGACAGGAACAATGAGCAGTTCTTC. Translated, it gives CASRRDRNNEQFF.

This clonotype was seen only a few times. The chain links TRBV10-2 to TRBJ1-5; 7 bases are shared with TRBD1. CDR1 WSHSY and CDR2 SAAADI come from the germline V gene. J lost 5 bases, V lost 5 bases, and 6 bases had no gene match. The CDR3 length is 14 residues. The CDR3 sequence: CASSSSQGHQPQHF. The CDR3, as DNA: TGCGCCAGCAGTAGCTCACAGGGGCATCAGCCCCAGCATTTT.

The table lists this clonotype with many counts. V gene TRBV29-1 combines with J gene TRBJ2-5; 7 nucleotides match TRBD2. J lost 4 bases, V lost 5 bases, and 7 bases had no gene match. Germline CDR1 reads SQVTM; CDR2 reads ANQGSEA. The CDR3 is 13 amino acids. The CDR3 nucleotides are TGCAGCGTTCTCCAATGGGAGGGAGAGACCCAGTACTTC. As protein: CSVLQWEGETQYF.

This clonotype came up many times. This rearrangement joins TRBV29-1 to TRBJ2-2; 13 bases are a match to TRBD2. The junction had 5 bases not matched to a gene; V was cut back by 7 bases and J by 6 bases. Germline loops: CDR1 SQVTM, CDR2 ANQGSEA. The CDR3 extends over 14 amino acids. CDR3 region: CSGTSGRSAGELFF. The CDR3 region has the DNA TGCAGCGGGACTAGCGGGAGAAGCGCCGGGGAGCTGTTTTTT.

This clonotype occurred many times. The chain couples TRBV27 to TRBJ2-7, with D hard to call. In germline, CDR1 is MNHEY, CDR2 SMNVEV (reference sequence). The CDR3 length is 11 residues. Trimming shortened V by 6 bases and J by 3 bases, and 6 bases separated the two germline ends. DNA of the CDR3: TGTGCCAGCAGGGGCCTCTACGAGCAGTACTTC. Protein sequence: CASRGLYEQYF.

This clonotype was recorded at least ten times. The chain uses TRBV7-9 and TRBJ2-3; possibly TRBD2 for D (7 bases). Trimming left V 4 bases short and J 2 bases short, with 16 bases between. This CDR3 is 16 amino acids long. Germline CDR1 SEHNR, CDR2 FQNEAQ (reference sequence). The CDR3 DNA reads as TGTGCCAGCAGCTCCAGTGGGCGGGGGCTCACAGATACGCAGTATTTT. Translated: CASSSSGRGLTDTQYF.

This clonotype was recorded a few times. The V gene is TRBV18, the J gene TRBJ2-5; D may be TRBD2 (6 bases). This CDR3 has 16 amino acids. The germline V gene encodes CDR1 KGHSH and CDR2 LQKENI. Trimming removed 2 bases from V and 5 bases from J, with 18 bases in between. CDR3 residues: CASSPGAGSGLETQYF. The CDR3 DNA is TGTGCCAGCTCACCAGGTGCGGGGTCGGGTCTGGAGACCCAGTACTTC.

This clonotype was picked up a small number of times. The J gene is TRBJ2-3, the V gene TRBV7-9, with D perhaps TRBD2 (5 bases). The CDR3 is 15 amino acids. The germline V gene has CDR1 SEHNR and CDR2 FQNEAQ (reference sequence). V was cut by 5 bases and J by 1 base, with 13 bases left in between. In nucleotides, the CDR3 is TGTGCCAGCAGCCCCCGGGGAGCACGCACAGATACGCAGTATTTT. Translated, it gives CASSPRGARTDTQYF.

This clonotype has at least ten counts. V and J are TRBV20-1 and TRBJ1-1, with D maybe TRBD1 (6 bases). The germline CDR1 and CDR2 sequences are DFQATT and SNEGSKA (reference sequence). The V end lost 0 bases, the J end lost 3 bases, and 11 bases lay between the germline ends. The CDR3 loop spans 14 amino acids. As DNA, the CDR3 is TGCAGTGCTAGAGATCGCACAGGGCACACTGAAGCTTTCTTT. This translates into CSARDRTGHTEAFF.

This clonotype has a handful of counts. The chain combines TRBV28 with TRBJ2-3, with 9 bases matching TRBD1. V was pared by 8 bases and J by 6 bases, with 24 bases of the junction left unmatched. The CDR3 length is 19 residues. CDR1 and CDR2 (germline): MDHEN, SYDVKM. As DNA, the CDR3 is TGTGCCAGCGTAGGAGGGCCACGGACAGGGGAGGTCGAGCTGGATACGCAGTATTTT. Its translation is CASVGGPRTGEVELDTQYF.

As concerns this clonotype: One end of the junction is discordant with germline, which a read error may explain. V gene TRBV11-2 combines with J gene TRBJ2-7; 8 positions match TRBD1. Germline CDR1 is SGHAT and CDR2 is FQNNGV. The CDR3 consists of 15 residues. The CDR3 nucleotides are TGTGCCAGCAGCTTAGCGGGACAGGAGGGATACGTGCAGTACTTC. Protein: CASSLAGQEGYVQYF.

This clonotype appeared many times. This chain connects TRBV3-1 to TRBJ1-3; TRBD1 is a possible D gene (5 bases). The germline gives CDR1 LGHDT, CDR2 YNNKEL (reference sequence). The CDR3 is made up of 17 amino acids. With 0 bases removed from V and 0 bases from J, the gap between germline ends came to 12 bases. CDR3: CASSQDPRTLSGNTIYF. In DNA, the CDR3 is TGTGCCAGCAGCCAAGATCCGAGGACACTCTCTGGAAACACCATATATTTT. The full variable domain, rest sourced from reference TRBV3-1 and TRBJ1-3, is DTAVSQTPKYLVTQMGNDKSIKCEQNLGHDTMYWYKQDSKKFLKIMFSYNNKELIINETVPNRFSPKSPDKAHLNLHINSLELGDSAVYFCASSQDPRTLSGNTIYFGEGSWLTVV.

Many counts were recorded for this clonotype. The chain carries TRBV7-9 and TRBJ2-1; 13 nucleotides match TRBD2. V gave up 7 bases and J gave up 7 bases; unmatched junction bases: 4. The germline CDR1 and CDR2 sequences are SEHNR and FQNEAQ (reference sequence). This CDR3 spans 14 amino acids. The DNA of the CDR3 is TGTGCCAGCACGACTAGCGGGAGGACGAATGAGCAGTTCTTC. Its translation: CASTTSGRTNEQFF.

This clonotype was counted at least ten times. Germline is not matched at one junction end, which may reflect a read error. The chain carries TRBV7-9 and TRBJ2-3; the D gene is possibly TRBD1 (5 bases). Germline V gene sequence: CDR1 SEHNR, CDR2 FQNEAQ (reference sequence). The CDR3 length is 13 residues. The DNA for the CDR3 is TGTGCCAGCAGCTTGGGCCCCACAGGTACGCAGTATTTT. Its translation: CASSLGPTGTQYF. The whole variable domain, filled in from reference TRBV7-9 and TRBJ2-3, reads DTGVSQNPRHKITKRGQNVTFRCDPISEHNRLYWYRQTLGQGPEFLTYFQNEAQLEKSRLLSDRFSAERPKGSFSTLEIQRTEQGDSAMYLCASSLGPTGTQYFGPGTRLTVL.

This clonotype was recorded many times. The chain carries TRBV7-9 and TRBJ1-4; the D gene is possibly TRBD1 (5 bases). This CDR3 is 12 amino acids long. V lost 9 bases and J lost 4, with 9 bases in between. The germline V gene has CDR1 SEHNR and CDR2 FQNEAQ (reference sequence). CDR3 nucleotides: TGTGCCAGTCGGAGGGGTAATGAAAAACTGTTTTTT. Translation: CASRRGNEKLFF.

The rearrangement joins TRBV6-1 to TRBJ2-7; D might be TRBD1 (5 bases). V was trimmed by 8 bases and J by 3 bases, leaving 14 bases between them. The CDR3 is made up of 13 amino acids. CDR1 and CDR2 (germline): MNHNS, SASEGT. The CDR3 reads CASAKGIFYEQYF. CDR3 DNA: TGTGCCAGCGCGAAGGGGATTTTCTACGAGCAGTACTTC.

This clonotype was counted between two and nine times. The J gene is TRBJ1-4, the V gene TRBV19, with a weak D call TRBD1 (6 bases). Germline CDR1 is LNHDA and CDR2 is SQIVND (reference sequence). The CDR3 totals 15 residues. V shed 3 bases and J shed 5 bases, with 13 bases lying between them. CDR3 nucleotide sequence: TGTGCCAGTAGTATCCAAGGGGGACGCAATGAAAAACTGTTTTTT. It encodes CASSIQGGRNEKLFF.

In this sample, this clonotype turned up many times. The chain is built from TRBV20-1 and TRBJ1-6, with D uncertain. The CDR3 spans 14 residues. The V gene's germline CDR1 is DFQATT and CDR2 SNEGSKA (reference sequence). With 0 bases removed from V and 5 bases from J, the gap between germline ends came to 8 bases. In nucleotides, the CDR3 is TGCAGTGCTAGAGATCGAAGAGATAATTCACCCCTCCACTTT. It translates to CSARDRRDNSPLHF.

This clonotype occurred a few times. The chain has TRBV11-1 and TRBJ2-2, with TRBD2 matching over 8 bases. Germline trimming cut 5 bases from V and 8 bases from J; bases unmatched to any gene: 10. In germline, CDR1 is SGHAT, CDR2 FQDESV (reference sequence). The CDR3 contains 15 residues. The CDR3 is CASSMAGGALGELFF. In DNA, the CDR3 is TGTGCCAGCAGCATGGCCGGGGGGGCCCTAGGGGAGCTGTTTTTT. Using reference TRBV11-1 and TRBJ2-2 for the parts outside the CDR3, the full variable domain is EAEVAQSPRYKITEKSQAVAFWCDPISGHATLYWYRQILGQGPELLVQFQDESVVDDSQLPKDRFSAERLKGVDSTLKIQPAELGDSAMYLCASSMAGGALGELFFGEGSRLTVL.

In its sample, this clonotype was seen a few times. The CDR3 is CASSFSGGEPRGEQFF. CDR3 nucleotide sequence: TGTGCCAGCAGTTTTAGCGGGGGAGAGCCCCGGGGGGAGCAGTTCTTC. This sequence joins TRBV28 and TRBJ2-1; 9 bases are shared with TRBD2. With 3 bases clipped from V and 10 bases from J, the junction kept 13 bases outside the gene matches. CDR1 is MDHEN and CDR2 is SYDVKM in the germline V gene. The CDR3 runs 16 residues.

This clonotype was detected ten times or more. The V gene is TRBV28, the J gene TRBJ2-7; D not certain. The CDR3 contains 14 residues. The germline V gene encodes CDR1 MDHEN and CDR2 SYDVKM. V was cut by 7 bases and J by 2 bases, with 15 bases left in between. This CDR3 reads CASIPRQAPYEQYF. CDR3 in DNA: TGTGCCAGCATCCCCAGGCAGGCCCCCTACGAGCAGTACTTC. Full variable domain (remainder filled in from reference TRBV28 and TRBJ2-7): DVKVTQSSRYLVKRTGEKVFLECVQDMDHENMFWYRQDPGLGLRLIYFSYDVKMKEKGDIPEGYSVSREKKERFSLILESASTNQTSMYLCASIPRQAPYEQYFGPGTRLTVT.

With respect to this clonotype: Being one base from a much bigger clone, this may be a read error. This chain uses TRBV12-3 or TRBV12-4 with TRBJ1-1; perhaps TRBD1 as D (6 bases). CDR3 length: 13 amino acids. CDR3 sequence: CATHPGAGTEASF. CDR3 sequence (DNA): TGTGCCACCCATCCGGGGGCAGGAACTGAAGCTTCCTTT.

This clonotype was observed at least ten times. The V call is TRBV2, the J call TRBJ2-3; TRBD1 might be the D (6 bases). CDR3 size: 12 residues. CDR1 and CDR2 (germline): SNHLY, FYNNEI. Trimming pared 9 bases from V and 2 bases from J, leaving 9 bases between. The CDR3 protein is CASRDNTDTQYF. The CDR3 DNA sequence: TGTGCCAGTAGGGACAACACAGATACGCAGTATTTT.

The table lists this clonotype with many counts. CDR3 nucleotide sequence: TGTGCCAGCAGTCTAGCCGGGACGCCAAACTATGGCTACACCTTC. The encoded protein is CASSLAGTPNYGYTF. The chain is built from TRBV3-1 and TRBJ1-2, with D tentatively TRBD1 (5 bases). Germline CDR1 reads LGHDT; CDR2 reads YNNKEL (reference sequence). The CDR3 runs to 15 residues. V dropped 6 bases and J dropped 2 bases, with 16 bases sitting between them.

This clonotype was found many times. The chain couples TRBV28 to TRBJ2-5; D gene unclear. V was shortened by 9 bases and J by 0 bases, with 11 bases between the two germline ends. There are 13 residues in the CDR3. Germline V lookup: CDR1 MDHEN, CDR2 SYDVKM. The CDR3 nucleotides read TGTGCCAGTCATGACTGGGACCAAGAGACCCAGTACTTC. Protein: CASHDWDQETQYF.

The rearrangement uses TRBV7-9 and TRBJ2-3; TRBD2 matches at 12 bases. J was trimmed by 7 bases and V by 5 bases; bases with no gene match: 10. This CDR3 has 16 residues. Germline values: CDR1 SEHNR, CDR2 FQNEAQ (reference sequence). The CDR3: CASSPELAGGPNTQYF. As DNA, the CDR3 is TGTGCCAGCAGCCCCGAGCTAGCGGGGGGGCCGAATACGCAGTATTTT.

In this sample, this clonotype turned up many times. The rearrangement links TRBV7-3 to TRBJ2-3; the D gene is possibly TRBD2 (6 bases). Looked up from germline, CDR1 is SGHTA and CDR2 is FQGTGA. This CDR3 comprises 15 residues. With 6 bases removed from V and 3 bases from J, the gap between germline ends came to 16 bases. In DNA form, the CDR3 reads TGTGCCAGCAGTTTAGGTCCGCGGGGTACAGATACGCAGTATTTT. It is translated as CASSLGPRGTDTQYF.